Presented here are 5 T cell receptor beta chains from one specimen sequenced in a study of T cell changes during pregnancy in multiple sclerosis. Libraries were prepared by immunoSEQ multiplex PCR; TCRdb keeps only in-frame clonotypes and omits some of them. The sample holds tens of thousands of clones, 90% seen once. The input for sequencing was peripheral blood, taken in the first trimester of pregnancy. These receptors came from a female donor in good health, enrolled as a control in a pregnancy study.

The genes are TRBV19 and TRBJ2-1; 8 positions agree with TRBD2. CDR1 LNHDA and CDR2 SQIVND come from the germline V gene (reference sequence). The CDR3 length is 12 residues. The V and J ends lost 6 bases and 12 bases, in that order; junction bases with no gene match: 7. CDR3 in amino acids: CASSSGGNSQFF. The DNA for the CDR3 is TGTGCCAGTAGCAGCGGGGGTAACTCGCAGTTCTTC.

V and J are TRBV6-1 and TRBJ2-7; possibly TRBD1 for D (6 bases). Per the germline V gene, CDR1 is MNHNS and CDR2 is SASEGT. V was cut by 5 bases and J by 3 bases, with 14 bases left in between. The CDR3 covers 14 residues. CDR3 in DNA: TGTGCCAGCAGTACCAGGGGCGTCGGCTACGAGCAGTACTTC. It codes for CASSTRGVGYEQYF.

The V gene is TRBV28, the J gene TRBJ2-3, with D tentatively TRBD1 (5 bases). CDR3 size: 12 residues. V lost 2 bases and J 11 bases, leaving 11 bases between the germline ends. Germline V gene data show CDR1 as MDHEN and CDR2 as SYDVKM. The CDR3: CASSLDGQMQYF. The CDR3 DNA sequence: TGTGCCAGCAGTTTAGATGGACAAATGCAGTATTTT. The full variable domain, in which reference TRBV28 and TRBJ2-3 provide the parts outside the CDR3, is DVKVTQSSRYLVKRTGEKVFLECVQDMDHENMFWYRQDPGLGLRLIYFSYDVKMKEKGDIPEGYSVSREKKERFSLILESASTNQTSMYLCASSLDGQMQYFGPGTRLTVL.

The genes are TRBV18 and TRBJ1-3; 15 bases line up with TRBD2. The end of the DNA aligns better with TRBJ2-2, so the J call may be wrong. The germline V gene encodes CDR1 KGHSH and CDR2 LQKENI. The CDR3 length is 18 residues. The CDR3 sequence is CASSPLGLAGGLTGELFF. The CDR3 DNA sequence: TGTGCCAGCTCACCTTTGGGACTAGCGGGAGGCCTCACCGGGGAGCTGTTTTTT.

The rearrangement joins TRBV7-9 to TRBJ1-1, with 8 positions matching TRBD1. After removal of 3 bases from V and 1 base from J, the junction contained 7 bases not matched to a gene. CDR1 is SEHNR, CDR2 FQNEAQ, per germline (reference sequence). The CDR3 consists of 16 residues. The CDR3 DNA sequence: TGTGCCAGCAGCTTGACAGGGGTGGATGCGAACACTGAAGCTTTCTTT. Protein sequence: CASSLTGVDANTEAFF.